A selection of T cell receptor beta chains follows, all from one sample in a study of Graves' ophthalmopathy and Graves' hyperthyroidism. TCRdb reprocessed the multiplex PCR reads via MiXCR and lists one record per CDR3 protein. This table has about 740,000 distinct CDR3 sequences, around 40% appearing once. Sequencing used peripheral blood. The receptors derive from an adult man with Graves' ophthalmopathy. Both conserved end residues are part of each CDR3. Fields, in order: D gene, V gene, J gene, clone size, CDR3 protein, CDR3 DNA. The D gene is left open where the match is weak. Clone size, where shown, is once, few, many, or a class for clones that have expanded.

TRBD2	TRBV9	TRBJ2-5	few	CASSPLAGVRETQYF	TGTGCCAGCAGCCCTCTAGCGGGAGTCAGAGAGACCCAGTACTTC
TRBD1	TRBV20-1	TRBJ2-7	-	CSARGQGRDYEQYF	TGCAGTGCTAGGGGACAGGGTAGGGACTACGAGCAGTACTTC
TRBD1	TRBV7-9	TRBJ2-7	few	CASSLGTGGDTGEQYF	TGTGCCAGCAGCTTAGGGACAGGGGGTGACACGGGCGAGCAGTACTTC
TRBD1	TRBV19	TRBJ2-7	few	CASSYRDRSSYEQYF	TGTGCCAGTAGTTACCGGGACAGGAGCTCCTACGAGCAGTACTTC
TRBD2	TRBV27	TRBJ2-2	-	CASSLDGTIGPTGELFF	TGTGCCAGCAGTCTGGACGGGACTATAGGTCCGACCGGGGAGCTGTTTTTT
-	TRBV25-1	TRBJ1-3	-	CASSSSGPNSGNTIYF	TGTGCCAGCAGTTCCTCAGGGCCCAACTCTGGAAACACCATATATTTT
TRBD1	TRBV20-1	TRBJ2-5	-	CSALRGQGWETQYF	TGCAGTGCGCTCAGGGGACAGGGGTGGGAGACCCAGTACTTC
-	TRBV2	TRBJ2-7	once	CASSIKGQPHEQYF	TGTGCCAGCAGCATAAAGGGTCAGCCGCACGAGCAGTACTTC
-	TRBV20-1	TRBJ2-5	-	CSAGAGHQETQYF	TGCAGTGCTGGGGCGGGACACCAAGAGACCCAGTACTTC
-	TRBV12-3/TRBV12-4	TRBJ1-5	-	CASSLAQQGQPQHF	TGTGCCAGCAGTTTAGCACAGCAGGGTCAGCCCCAGCATTTT
-	TRBV6-5	TRBJ2-7	many	CASSYSDEQYF	TGTGCCAGCAGTTACTCGGACGAGCAGTACTTC
-	TRBV7-2	TRBJ1-1	many	CASRPKTEAFF	TGTGCCAGCAGGCCCAAAACTGAAGCTTTCTTT
-	TRBV9	TRBJ1-5	many	CASSVAPVGQPQHF	TGTGCCAGCAGCGTGGCACCTGTGGGACAGCCCCAGCATTTT
-	TRBV7-9	TRBJ2-2	many	CASRDQGGTGELFF	TGTGCCAGCAGGGACCAGGGTGGCACCGGGGAGCTGTTTTTT
-	TRBV5-4	TRBJ2-7	once	CASSQNDYEQYF	TGTGCCAGCTCACAGAACGACTACGAGCAGTACTTC
-	TRBV29-1	TRBJ1-2	many	CSGWSKVVYGYTF	TGCAGCGGCTGGTCCAAGGTAGTCTATGGCTACACCTTC
-	TRBV29-1	TRBJ2-1	once	CSTRSSYNEQFF	TGCAGTACACGTAGCTCCTACAATGAGCAGTTCTTC
-	TRBV15	TRBJ2-2	few	CAGRAGGGTGELFF	TGTGCCGGAAGGGCAGGGGGAGGCACCGGGGAGCTGTTTTTT
-	TRBV7-9	TRBJ1-6	many	CASSLGRINSPLHF	TGTGCCAGCAGCCTGGGACGGATAAATTCACCCCTCCACTTT
-	TRBV9	TRBJ1-2	many	CASSATYSYTF	TGTGCCAGCAGCGCCACGTATAGCTACACCTTC
TRBD1	TRBV2	TRBJ2-7	few	CASAGQGLMSYEQYF	TGTGCCAGCGCTGGACAGGGATTAATGTCCTACGAGCAGTACTTC
TRBD1	TRBV10-3	TRBJ1-2	many	CAISENRGRYGYTF	TGTGCCATCAGTGAGAACAGGGGGAGGTATGGCTACACCTTC